Below are 30 T cell receptor beta chains sequenced from a single sample in a study of T cell clones after liver transplantation. Repertoires were generated with immunoSEQ multiplex PCR, while TCRdb's copy carries only in-frame clones and drops some. The sample contains 90,000 to 120,000 clones, 75% to 85% of which appear only once. The sequencing here drew on CD4+ T cells from blood, taken before liver transplant. The receptors here all came from a human donor who received a liver transplant.

This rearrangement joins TRBV14 to TRBJ2-5; 10 nucleotides align to TRBD1. This CDR3 region has 18 residues. V gave up 4 bases and J gave up 3 bases; unmatched junction bases: 14. Germline V gene lookup returns CDR1 SGHDN and CDR2 FVKESK. The CDR3 DNA sequence: TGTGCCAGCAGCCGGACAGGGGGGAAGATGAGAGGAGAAGAGACCCAGTACTTC. It encodes CASSRTGGKMRGEETQYF.

This chain connects TRBV6-5 to TRBJ2-3, with 9 bases aligning to TRBD1. CDR3 size: 16 residues. V trimming: 4 bases; J trimming: 0 bases; junction bases outside the gene matches: 5. Per germline, CDR1 MNHEY and CDR2 SVGAGI. CDR3 in amino acids: CASSSPGTGSTDTQYF. The DNA of the CDR3 is TGTGCCAGCAGTTCCCCCGGGACAGGGAGCACAGATACGCAGTATTTT.

The genes are TRBV2 and TRBJ1-2; the match to TRBD1 covers 9 bases. Unmatched junction bases numbered 10, after V lost 0 bases and J lost 8 bases. From germline, CDR1 is SNHLY and CDR2 FYNNEI. This CDR3 is built from 16 residues. The CDR3 here is CASSEALPGTGTGYTF. The CDR3 DNA is TGTGCCAGCAGTGAAGCGCTTCCCGGGACAGGGACCGGCTACACCTTC. The full variable domain, its missing parts supplied by reference TRBV2 and TRBJ1-2, is EPEVTQTPSHQVTQMGQEVILRCVPISNHLYFYWYRQILGQKVEFLVSFYNNEISEKSEIFDDQFSVERPDGSNFTLKIRSTKLEDSAMYFCASSEALPGTGTGYTFGSGTRLTVV.

This chain connects TRBV6-1 to TRBJ1-3; D remains ambiguous. The CDR3 covers 15 residues. Per the germline V gene, CDR1 is MNHNS and CDR2 is SASEGT. Trimming took 6 bases from V and 0 from J, leaving 12 bases between them. CDR3 loop: CASRESGSSGNTIYF. Here the CDR3 DNA reads TGTGCCAGCAGAGAATCAGGCAGCTCTGGAAACACCATATATTTT.

The V gene is TRBV28, the J gene TRBJ2-7, with 10 bases that match TRBD2. The CDR3 runs to 14 residues. Trimming took 7 bases from V and 2 from J; bases not matched to a gene: 5. Germline V gene sequence: CDR1 MDHEN, CDR2 SYDVKM. The CDR3 bases are TGTGCCAGCAAACCTAGCGGGAGCCCCTACGAGCAGTACTTC. Translated, it gives CASKPSGSPYEQYF.

This chain uses TRBV4-1 with TRBJ1-5; D is uncertain. The CDR3 runs to 15 residues. Trimming stripped 1 base from V and 3 bases from J, with 10 bases between. The germline CDR1 and CDR2 sequences are MGHRA and YSYEKL. CDR3 nucleotides: TGCGCCAGCAGCCAAGTGGATCAGCTCAATCAGCCCCAGCATTTT. Encoded protein: CASSQVDQLNQPQHF.

The chain links TRBV18 to TRBJ1-6; D gene ambiguous. The germline V and J ends were trimmed by 4 bases and 4 bases, with 8 bases remaining between them. This CDR3 spans 14 amino acids. CDR1 is KGHSH, CDR2 LQKENI, per germline. The CDR3 sequence is CASSQQSYNSPLHF. The CDR3 coding sequence is TGTGCCAGCTCACAACAGTCTTATAATTCACCCCTCCACTTT.

There are a few counts of this clone. The rearrangement uses TRBV30 and TRBJ1-1; no definite D call. The CDR3 extends over 13 amino acids. Germline V gene lookup returns CDR1 GTSNPN and CDR2 SVGIG (reference sequence). The ends were cut back, 2 bases at V and 1 base at J, with 8 bases in the middle. The CDR3, as DNA: TGTGCCTGGAGTCGGCAGCAGAACACTGAAGCTTTCTTT. Protein product: CAWSRQQNTEAFF.

The rearrangement links TRBV10-3 to TRBJ2-6; D not certain. Germline V gives CDR1 ENHRY, CDR2 SYGVKD. The CDR3 length is 13 residues. V lost 8 bases to trimming and J lost 0 bases, with 5 bases between them. This CDR3 reads CAIAVSGANVLTF. CDR3 DNA sequence: TGTGCCATCGCAGTCTCTGGGGCCAACGTCCTGACTTTC.

The J gene is TRBJ2-5, the V gene TRBV4-2, with 7 bases lining up with TRBD2. V shed 1 base, J shed 4 bases, and the junction held 9 bases outside the gene matches. Germline CDR1 and CDR2: LGHNA and YNFKEQ. The CDR3 has 16 residues. CDR3 loop: CASSQGGSGVAETQYF. CDR3 coding DNA: TGTGCCAGCAGCCAAGGCGGCAGCGGGGTCGCAGAGACCCAGTACTTC.

In this sample, this clone turned up a few times. V and J are TRBV7-8 and TRBJ2-5, with TRBD2 identical over 13 bases. Germline V gives CDR1 SGHVS, CDR2 FQNEAQ. This CDR3 contains 16 residues. J was trimmed by 1 base and V by 5 bases; bases with no gene match: 4. CDR3 in amino acids: CASSGGLAGTQETQYF. The CDR3 DNA reads TGTGCCAGCAGCGGGGGACTAGCGGGGACCCAAGAGACCCAGTACTTC.

There are a few counts of this clone. The identical CDR3 is also encoded by other nucleotide sequences in the sample. The chain recombines TRBV5-1 with TRBJ2-1; D unclear. V lost 2 bases to trimming and J lost 0 bases, with 6 bases between them. CDR1 is SGHRS, CDR2 YFSETQ, per germline. The CDR3 covers 14 residues. CDR3 sequence: CASSLGNSYNEQFF. The CDR3 DNA is TGCGCCAGCAGCTTAGGGAACTCCTACAATGAGCAGTTCTTC.

The rearrangement uses TRBV20-1 and TRBJ2-7, with 8 bases matching TRBD2. Germline V gene data show CDR1 as DFQATT and CDR2 as SNEGSKA (reference sequence). The CDR3 has 11 amino acids. The junction had 3 bases not matched to a gene; V was cut back by 5 bases and J by 6 bases. The CDR3 sequence: CSAGRGAEQYF. In DNA form, the CDR3 reads TGCAGTGCTGGGCGGGGGGCCGAGCAGTACTTC.

In this sample, this clone turned up a few times. The V gene is TRBV27, the J gene TRBJ2-2; tentatively, D is TRBD2 (7 bases). The CDR3 loop spans 16 amino acids. V was trimmed by 4 bases and J by 4 bases, leaving 16 bases between them. Germline CDR1 is MNHEY and CDR2 is SMNVEV (reference sequence). The CDR3 nucleotides read TGTGCCAGCAGTTGGAGGGGGGGCCTGGGCACCGGGGAGCTGTTTTTT. This sequence encodes CASSWRGGLGTGELFF.

V and J are TRBV4-3 and TRBJ1-4, with a tentative D call TRBD1 (6 bases). The CDR3 runs 15 residues. V was cut by 4 bases and J by 10 bases, with 19 bases left in between. Germline V gene sequence: CDR1 LGHNA, CDR2 YSLEER. Written as DNA, the CDR3 is TGCGCCAGCAGCCCCGAGCCACACAGGGAGGCAAAACTGTTTTTT. It translates to CASSPEPHREAKLFF.

The chain couples TRBV5-1 to TRBJ2-5; TRBD2 matches 7 bases. The CDR3 spans 15 residues. The junction had 11 bases not matched to a gene; V was cut back by 4 bases and J by 5 bases. CDR1 and CDR2 from the germline V gene are SGHRS and YFSETQ. The CDR3 DNA follows: TGCGCCAGCAGCCTGTCCGGCGGGAGTATGGAGACCCAGTACTTC. Translated, it gives CASSLSGGSMETQYF.

The chain has TRBV28 and TRBJ1-3; D not certain. The ends were cut back, 6 bases at V and 0 bases at J, with 12 bases in the middle. Germline V gene data show CDR1 as MDHEN and CDR2 as SYDVKM. The CDR3 sequence is 15 residues long. The CDR3 DNA is TGTGCCAGCAGCCGCCGGCCCCGCTCTGGAAACACCATATATTTT. Amino acids: CASSRRPRSGNTIYF. Filled out from reference TRBV28 and TRBJ1-3, the complete variable domain reads DVKVTQSSRYLVKRTGEKVFLECVQDMDHENMFWYRQDPGLGLRLIYFSYDVKMKEKGDIPEGYSVSREKKERFSLILESASTNQTSMYLCASSRRPRSGNTIYFGEGSWLTVV.

This sequence joins TRBV7-8 and TRBJ2-2; TRBD2 might be the D (6 bases). Trimming stripped 5 bases from V and 6 bases from J, with 19 bases between. The germline gives CDR1 SGHVS, CDR2 FQNEAQ. This CDR3 is built from 16 residues. The CDR3 nucleotides read TGTGCCAGCAGCGGTTTGGGGGGAGAGAGGCCCGGGGAGCTGTTTTTT. The encoded protein is CASSGLGGERPGELFF.

The chain combines TRBV2 with TRBJ2-2; 9 nucleotides line up with TRBD1. J lost 5 bases, V lost 6 bases, and 4 bases had no gene match. CDR1 is SNHLY and CDR2 is FYNNEI in the germline V gene. CDR3 size: 14 residues. The CDR3 DNA follows: TGTGCCAGCAGCGGACAGGGGAGGACCGGGGAGCTGTTTTTT. Amino acids: CASSGQGRTGELFF.

The CDR3 DNA reads as TGTGCCAGCAGCCAAGAACAAGGGGGGGCAGAGACCCAGTACTTC. This codes for CASSQEQGGAETQYF. The chain couples TRBV4-2 to TRBJ2-5, with a weak D call TRBD2 (7 bases). The ends were cut back, 0 bases at V and 4 bases at J, with 12 bases in the middle. CDR1 and CDR2 (germline): LGHNA, YNFKEQ. This CDR3 is 15 amino acids long.

The rearrangement uses TRBV18 and TRBJ2-2; D call uncertain. The CDR3 consists of 15 residues. Germline-derived CDR1 and CDR2 are KGHSH and LQKENI. V was trimmed by 0 bases and J by 4 bases, leaving 9 bases between them. The CDR3 DNA reads TGTGCCAGCTCACCACCCCCTAGTCCCACCGGGGAGCTGTTTTTT. Protein sequence: CASSPPPSPTGELFF.

J is TRBJ1-2 and V is TRBV4-1, with D unresolved. Trimming removed 4 bases at V and 4 bases at J, with 10 bases between. The CDR3 loop spans 13 amino acids. Germline V gene data show CDR1 as MGHRA and CDR2 as YSYEKL. This chain's CDR3 is CASSLSLPYGYTF. The CDR3 coding sequence is TGCGCCAGCAGCCTGAGTTTGCCCTATGGCTACACCTTC.

This clone has only a few counts. The rearrangement uses TRBV5-1 and TRBJ2-7, with TRBD2 as a possible D gene (5 bases). V was clipped by 3 bases and J by 3 bases, with 25 bases between them. The germline V gene has CDR1 SGHRS and CDR2 YFSETQ. The CDR3 runs 18 residues. The CDR3 loop is CASSYMRWESATLYEQYF. As DNA, the CDR3 is TGCGCCAGCAGCTACATGAGGTGGGAGTCGGCTACTCTCTACGAGCAGTACTTC.

The chain links TRBV27 to TRBJ1-4; 9 bases are a match to TRBD1. The germline V gene has CDR1 MNHEY and CDR2 SMNVEV (reference sequence). CDR3 length: 16 amino acids. V was clipped by 2 bases and J by 4 bases; unmatched bases: 5. CDR3 sequence reads: CASSLRRDRVNEKLFF. The CDR3 DNA reads as TGTGCCAGCAGTTTAAGGCGGGACAGGGTTAATGAAAAACTGTTTTTT.

This clone appeared once. The chain couples TRBV13 to TRBJ2-1; possibly TRBD2 for D (6 bases). The germline CDR1 and CDR2 sequences are PRHDT and FYEKMQ (reference sequence). The V and J ends lost 5 bases and 3 bases respectively, with 17 bases between them. The CDR3 contains 16 residues. The CDR3 DNA reads TGTGCCAGCAGCATCCGGGACTTCTATGACTACAATGAGCAGTTCTTC. Translated: CASSIRDFYDYNEQFF.

The genes are TRBV15 and TRBJ2-1, with a possible D match to TRBD1 (5 bases). Per germline, CDR1 LNHNV and CDR2 YYDKDF (reference sequence). This CDR3 has 14 amino acids. The germline V and J ends were trimmed by 7 bases and 0 bases, with 10 bases remaining between them. The CDR3 reads CATKAGPSYNEQFF. The CDR3 DNA sequence: TGTGCCACCAAGGCAGGGCCCTCCTACAATGAGCAGTTCTTC.

CDR3 protein: CASSQYIQGEQPQHF. CDR3 nucleotides: TGTGCCAGCAGCCAATATATACAGGGAGAGCAGCCCCAGCATTTT. The chain has TRBV5-5 and TRBJ1-5; D possibly corresponds to TRBD1 (6 bases). Per germline, CDR1 SGHKS and CDR2 YYEKEE (reference sequence). This CDR3 contains 15 residues. Trimming stripped 4 bases from V and 7 bases from J, with 18 bases between.

The chain has TRBV7-9 and TRBJ2-7; D is unclear. Deletions cut 4 bases from V and 5 bases from J, with 12 bases between. In germline, CDR1 is SEHNR, CDR2 FQNEAQ (reference sequence). This CDR3 has 13 residues. CDR3 nucleotide sequence: TGTGCCAGCAGCTCCCCCCCGCTGCACGAGCAGTACTTC. Amino acid sequence: CASSSPPLHEQYF.

This clone has a handful of counts. The chain recombines TRBV7-2 with TRBJ1-5, with D possibly matching TRBD1 (6 bases). The germline CDR1 and CDR2 sequences are SGHTA and FQGNSA. The CDR3 spans 14 residues. V was trimmed by 2 bases and J by 4 bases, leaving 9 bases between them. This CDR3 is CASSLTGNNQPQHF. In DNA form, the CDR3 reads TGTGCCAGCAGCTTAACAGGGAATAATCAGCCCCAGCATTTT.

This chain links TRBV9 with TRBJ1-2; 7 nucleotides match TRBD1. CDR3 length: 13 residues. V trimming: 4 bases; J trimming: 2 bases; junction bases outside the gene matches: 2. In germline, CDR1 is SGDLS, CDR2 YYNGEE. CDR3 sequence: CASSRQGNYGYTF. Written as DNA, the CDR3 is TGTGCCAGCAGCAGACAGGGAAACTATGGCTACACCTTC.